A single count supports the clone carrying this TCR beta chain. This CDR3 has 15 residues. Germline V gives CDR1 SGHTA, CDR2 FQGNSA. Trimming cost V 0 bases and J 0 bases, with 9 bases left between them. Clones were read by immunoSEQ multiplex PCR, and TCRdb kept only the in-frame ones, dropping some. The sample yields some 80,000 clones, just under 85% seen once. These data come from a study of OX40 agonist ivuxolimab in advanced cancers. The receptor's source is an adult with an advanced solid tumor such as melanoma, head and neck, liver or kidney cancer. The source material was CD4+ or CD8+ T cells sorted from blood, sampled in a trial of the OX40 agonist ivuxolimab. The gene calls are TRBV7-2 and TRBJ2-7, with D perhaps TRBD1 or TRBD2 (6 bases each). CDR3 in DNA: TGTGCCAGCAGCTTAGCGGGGGGCTCCTCCTACGAGCAGTACTTC. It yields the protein CASSLAGGSSYEQYF.